One sample yielded the 4 T cell receptor beta chains listed below, sequenced in a study of shared clonotypes between healthy human individuals. Profiling relied on immunoSEQ multiplex PCR, and the TCRdb table lists in-frame clones only, not all of them. Of roughly 170,000 clones listed, 65% to 70% are singletons. The sequencing input was memory CD4+ T cells sorted from blood. Subset noted: CD45RA-negative fraction. These receptors were taken from a man younger than 45 in good health.

A few counts support this clone. The gene calls are TRBV5-1 and TRBJ1-2; D not resolved. V shed 4 bases and J shed 2 bases, with 6 bases lying between them. The CDR3 is 12 residues long. CDR1 is SGHRS, CDR2 YFSETQ, per germline. The CDR3, as DNA: TGCGCCAGCAGCCCCCAGAACTATGGCTACACCTTC. Its translation: CASSPQNYGYTF.

In nucleotides, the CDR3 is TGTGCCAGCAGCTTCACAAGGAGGACAGATACGCAGTATTTT. Its translation is CASSFTRRTDTQYF. The V and J genes are TRBV11-2 and TRBJ2-3, with D perhaps matching TRBD2 (5 bases). This CDR3 comprises 14 residues. Between the trimmed V and J ends, which lost 3 bases and 3 bases, there was a span of 10 bases. Per germline, CDR1 SGHAT and CDR2 FQNNGV.

This rearrangement joins TRBV7-2 to TRBJ2-1; D gene uncertain. From germline, CDR1 is SGHTA and CDR2 FQGNSA. The CDR3 runs 14 residues. The V end was cut by 2 bases, the J end by 7 bases, with 12 bases between. The DNA for the CDR3 is TGTGCCAGCAGCTTAAGCGCCTGGGATAATGAGCAGTTCTTC. Protein sequence: CASSLSAWDNEQFF.

CDR3 sequence: CASSESTGAFTYEQYF. As DNA, the CDR3 is TGTGCCAGCAGTGAATCTACAGGGGCATTCACCTACGAGCAGTACTTC. The chain links TRBV25-1 to TRBJ2-7; 7 bases match TRBD1. The V and J ends lost 1 base and 2 bases, in that order; junction bases with no gene match: 8. This CDR3 is built from 16 residues. Germline CDR1 reads MGHDK; CDR2 reads SYGVNS.